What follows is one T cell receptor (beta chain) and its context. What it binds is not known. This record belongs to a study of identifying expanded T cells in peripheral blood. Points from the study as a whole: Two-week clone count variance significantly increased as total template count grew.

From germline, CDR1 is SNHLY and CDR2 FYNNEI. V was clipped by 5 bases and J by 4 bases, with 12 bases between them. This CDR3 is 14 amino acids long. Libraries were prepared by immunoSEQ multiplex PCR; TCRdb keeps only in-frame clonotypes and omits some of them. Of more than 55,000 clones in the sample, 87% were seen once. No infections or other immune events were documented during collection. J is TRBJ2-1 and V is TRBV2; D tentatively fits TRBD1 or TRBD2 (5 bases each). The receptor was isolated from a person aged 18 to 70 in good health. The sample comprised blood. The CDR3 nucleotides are TGTGCCAGCAGTATGGGGACGGAGTACAATGAGCAGTTCTTC. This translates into CASSMGTEYNEQFF.